This passage covers 2 T cell receptor beta chains from one sample sequenced in a study of CD8 T cells in Susac syndrome. Reverse transcription of roughly 0.45 to 1 ug RNA was performed with random hexamers. Via MiXCR, TCRdb re-called the immunoSEQ multiplex PCR reads, giving one row per CDR3 protein. The sample has 150,000 to 200,000 distinct CDR3 sequences, just under 95% seen once. The sequencing input was CD4+ T cells from PBMCs. The origin of the receptors is a human donor in good health.

A single count supports this clonotype. This chain links TRBV19 with TRBJ1-2; unclear D gene. Germline-derived CDR1 and CDR2 are LNHDA and SQIVND (reference sequence). The CDR3 is 14 residues long. Between the trimmed V and J ends, which lost 6 bases and 0 bases, there was a span of 11 bases. In DNA form, the CDR3 reads TGTGCCAGTAGCTTCTACGGAACTAACTATGGCTACACCTTC. Amino acid sequence: CASSFYGTNYGYTF.

The CDR3 DNA follows: TGCAGTGTCACCGGGACAGACACAGATACGCAGTATTTT. Translation gives CSVTGTDTDTQYF. This chain joins TRBV20-1 and TRBJ2-3; 7 bases are a match to TRBD1. Germline CDR1 DFQATT, CDR2 SNEGSKA (reference sequence). The CDR3 totals 13 residues. Trimming removed 7 bases from V and 2 bases from J; junction bases left unmatched: 6.